The present TCR beta chain was sequenced within a study of tumor and adjacent non-tumor tissue in lung cancer. Across the study: Histology: 11 to 13 adenocarcinoma, a couple of squamous cell carcinoma, 1 small cell lung cancer. The patients, about nine men and a few women, were roughly 31 to 85 with stage I to III disease.

Germline V gene data show CDR1 as SGHRS and CDR2 as YFSETQ. Trimming took 6 bases from V and 0 from J, leaving 15 bases between them. CDR3 length equals 15 residues. No cell sorting was done before RNA was extracted from the tissue. Distant lung tissue was collected more than 3 cm away from the tumor edge. This clonotype turned up a few times. Its specificity is not known. Three rounds of nested PCR, following a modified ARM-PCR protocol, produced the TCRbeta library. MiXCR, run by TCRdb on the multiplex PCR reads, gives a single entry per CDR3 protein. The table lists 45,000 to 65,000 distinct CDR3 sequences, 74% of them singletons. The study's findings and limits: Tumor tissue had significantly higher TCR diversity than normal lung. Top 100 clones took a larger repertoire share in normal lung.

The sequence was obtained from a woman aged 60 to 75 with non-small cell lung cancer. This sequence joins TRBV5-1 and TRBJ1-1; D unresolved. Sequenced material: distant non-tumor lung tissue. CDR3 loop: CASNSPTSMNTEAFF. In DNA, the CDR3 is TGCGCCAGCAACTCGCCGACAAGCATGAACACTGAAGCTTTCTTT.